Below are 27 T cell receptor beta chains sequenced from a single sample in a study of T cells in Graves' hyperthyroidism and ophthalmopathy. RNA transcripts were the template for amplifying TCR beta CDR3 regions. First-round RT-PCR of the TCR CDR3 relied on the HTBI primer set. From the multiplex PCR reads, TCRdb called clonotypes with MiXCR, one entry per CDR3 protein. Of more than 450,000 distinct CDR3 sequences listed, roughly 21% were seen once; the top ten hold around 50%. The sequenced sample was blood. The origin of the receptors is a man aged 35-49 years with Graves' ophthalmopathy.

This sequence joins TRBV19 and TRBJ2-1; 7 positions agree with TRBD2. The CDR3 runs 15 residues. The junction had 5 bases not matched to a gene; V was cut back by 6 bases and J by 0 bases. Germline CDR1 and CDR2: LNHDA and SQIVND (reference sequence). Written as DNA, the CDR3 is TGTGCCAGTAGCCCTACTAGCGACTCCTACAATGAGCAGTTCTTC. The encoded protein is CASSPTSDSYNEQFF.

Here the CDR3 reads CSAPGQRYEQYF. The CDR3 DNA reads TGCAGTGCACCCGGACAGAGATACGAGCAGTACTTC. V and J are TRBV20-1 and TRBJ2-7; TRBD1 is a possible D gene (6 bases). V was cut by 6 bases and J by 4 bases, with 13 bases left in between. This CDR3 has 12 amino acids. In germline, CDR1 is DFQATT, CDR2 SNEGSKA (reference sequence).

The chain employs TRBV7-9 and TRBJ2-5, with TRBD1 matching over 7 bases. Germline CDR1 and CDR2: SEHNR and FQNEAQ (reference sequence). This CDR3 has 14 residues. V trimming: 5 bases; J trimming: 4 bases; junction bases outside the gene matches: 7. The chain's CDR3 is CASSRGQLGETQYF. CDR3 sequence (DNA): TGTGCCAGCAGCCGGGGACAGCTGGGAGAGACCCAGTACTTC.

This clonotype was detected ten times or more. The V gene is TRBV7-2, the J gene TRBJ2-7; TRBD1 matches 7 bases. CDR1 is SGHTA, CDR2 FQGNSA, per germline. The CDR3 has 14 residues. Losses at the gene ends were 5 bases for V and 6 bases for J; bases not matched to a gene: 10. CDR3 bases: TGTGCCAGCAGCCTACCCTGGACAGGCGGCGAGCAGTACTTC. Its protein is CASSLPWTGGEQYF.

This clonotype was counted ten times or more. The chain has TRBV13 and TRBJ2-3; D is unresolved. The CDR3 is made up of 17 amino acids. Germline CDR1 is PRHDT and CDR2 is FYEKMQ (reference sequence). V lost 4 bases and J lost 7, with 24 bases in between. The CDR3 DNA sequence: TGTGCCAGCAGCTCCCCCAGTGTCATGGCCCTCGGGTATACGCAGTATTTT. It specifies CASSSPSVMALGYTQYF.

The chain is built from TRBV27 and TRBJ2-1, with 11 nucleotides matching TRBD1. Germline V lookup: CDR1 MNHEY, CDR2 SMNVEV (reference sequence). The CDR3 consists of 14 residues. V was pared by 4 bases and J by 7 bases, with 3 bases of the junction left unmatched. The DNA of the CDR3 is TGTGCCAGCAGTTACGGGACAGGGGGAAATGAGCAGTTCTTC. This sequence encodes CASSYGTGGNEQFF.

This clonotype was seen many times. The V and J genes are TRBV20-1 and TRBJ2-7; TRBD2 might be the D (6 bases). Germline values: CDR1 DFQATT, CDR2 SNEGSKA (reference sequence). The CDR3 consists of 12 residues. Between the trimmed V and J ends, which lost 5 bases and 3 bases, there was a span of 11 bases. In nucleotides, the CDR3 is TGCAGTGCTCGGGGGACGGTCTACGAGCAGTACTTC. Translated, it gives CSARGTVYEQYF.

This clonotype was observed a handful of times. DNA of the CDR3: TGTGCCATCAGTGCCGGGACAGGGGGTTCACCCCTCCACTTT. Protein sequence: CAISAGTGGSPLHF. The chain joins TRBV10-3 to TRBJ1-6, with 11 bases that match TRBD1. The junction had 2 bases not matched to a gene; V was cut back by 4 bases and J by 9 bases. The length of the CDR3 is 14 residues. Germline CDR1 ENHRY, CDR2 SYGVKD.

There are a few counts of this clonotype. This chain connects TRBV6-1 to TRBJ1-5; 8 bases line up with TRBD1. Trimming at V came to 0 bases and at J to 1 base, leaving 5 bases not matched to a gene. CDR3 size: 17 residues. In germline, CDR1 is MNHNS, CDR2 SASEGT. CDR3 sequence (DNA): TGTGCCAGCAGTGAAGCAGCACAGGGGGAAAGCAATCAGCCCCAGCATTTT. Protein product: CASSEAAQGESNQPQHF.

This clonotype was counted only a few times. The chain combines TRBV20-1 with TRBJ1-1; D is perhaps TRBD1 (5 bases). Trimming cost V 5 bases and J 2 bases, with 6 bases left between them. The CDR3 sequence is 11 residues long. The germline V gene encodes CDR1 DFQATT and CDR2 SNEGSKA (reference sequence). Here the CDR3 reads CSAGQNTEAFF. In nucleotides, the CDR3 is TGCAGTGCTGGACAAAACACTGAAGCTTTCTTT.

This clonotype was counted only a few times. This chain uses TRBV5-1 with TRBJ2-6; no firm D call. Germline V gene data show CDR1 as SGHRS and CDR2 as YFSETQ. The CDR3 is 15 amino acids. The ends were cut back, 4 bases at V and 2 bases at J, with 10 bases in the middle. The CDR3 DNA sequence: TGCGCCAGCAGCCCCCAGCCAACTGGGGCCAACGTCCTGACTTTC. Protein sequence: CASSPQPTGANVLTF. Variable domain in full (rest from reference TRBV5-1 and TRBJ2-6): KAGVTQTPRYLIKTRGQQVTLSCSPISGHRSVSWYQQTPGQGLQFLFEYFSETQRNKGNFPGRFSGRQFSNSRSEMNVSTLELGDSALYLCASSPQPTGANVLTFGAGSRLTVL.

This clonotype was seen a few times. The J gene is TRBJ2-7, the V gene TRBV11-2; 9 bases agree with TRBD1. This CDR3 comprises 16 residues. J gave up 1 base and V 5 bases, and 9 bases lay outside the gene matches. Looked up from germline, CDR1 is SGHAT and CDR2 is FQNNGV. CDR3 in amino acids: CASSPPGTGPSYEQYF. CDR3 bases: TGTGCCAGCAGCCCCCCCGGGACAGGGCCTTCCTACGAGCAGTACTTC.

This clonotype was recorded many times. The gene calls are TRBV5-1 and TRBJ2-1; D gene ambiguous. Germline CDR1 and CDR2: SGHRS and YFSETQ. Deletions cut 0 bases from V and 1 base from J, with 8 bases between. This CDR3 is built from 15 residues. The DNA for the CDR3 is TGCGCCAGCAGCTTGGAGGGCGGTTCCTACAATGAGCAGTTCTTC. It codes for CASSLEGGSYNEQFF.

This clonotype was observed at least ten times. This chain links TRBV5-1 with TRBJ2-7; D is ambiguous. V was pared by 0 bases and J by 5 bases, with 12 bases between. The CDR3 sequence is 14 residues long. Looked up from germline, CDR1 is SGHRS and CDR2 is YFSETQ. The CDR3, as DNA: TGCGCCAGCAGCTTGGCCCGCAGCAAGGACGAGCAGTACTTC. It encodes CASSLARSKDEQYF.

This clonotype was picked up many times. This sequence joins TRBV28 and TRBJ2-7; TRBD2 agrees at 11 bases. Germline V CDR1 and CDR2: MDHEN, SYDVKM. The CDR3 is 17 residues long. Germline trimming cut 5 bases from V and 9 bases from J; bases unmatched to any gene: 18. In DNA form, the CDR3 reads TGTGCCAGCAGTGATCAGGAACTAGCGGGAGTTCGGGGTGCGCAGTACTTC. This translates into CASSDQELAGVRGAQYF.

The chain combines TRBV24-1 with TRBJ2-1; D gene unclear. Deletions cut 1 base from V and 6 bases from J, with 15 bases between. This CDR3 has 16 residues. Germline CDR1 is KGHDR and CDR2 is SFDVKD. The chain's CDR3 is CATSDFAGGRGNEQFF. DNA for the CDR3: TGTGCCACCAGTGATTTCGCCGGTGGGCGAGGCAATGAGCAGTTCTTC.

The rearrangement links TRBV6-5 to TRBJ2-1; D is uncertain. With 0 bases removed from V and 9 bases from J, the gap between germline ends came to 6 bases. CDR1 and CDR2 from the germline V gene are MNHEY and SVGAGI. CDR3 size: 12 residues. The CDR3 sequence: CASSYSESEQFF. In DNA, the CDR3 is TGTGCCAGCAGTTACTCCGAGAGTGAGCAGTTCTTC.

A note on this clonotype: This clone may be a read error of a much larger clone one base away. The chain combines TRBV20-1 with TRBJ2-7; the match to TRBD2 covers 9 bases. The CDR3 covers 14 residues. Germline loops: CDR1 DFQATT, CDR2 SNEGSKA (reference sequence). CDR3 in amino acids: CSARSSGAAYGQYF. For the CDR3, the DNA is TGCAGTGCTAGGTCTAGCGGGGCAGCCTACGGGCAGTACTTC.

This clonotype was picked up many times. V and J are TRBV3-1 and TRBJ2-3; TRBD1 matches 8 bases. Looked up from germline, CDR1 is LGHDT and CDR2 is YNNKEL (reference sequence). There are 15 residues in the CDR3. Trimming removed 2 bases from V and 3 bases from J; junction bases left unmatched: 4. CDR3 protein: CASSQRRQGTDTQYF. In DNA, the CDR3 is TGTGCCAGCAGCCAAAGACGACAGGGGACAGATACGCAGTATTTT.

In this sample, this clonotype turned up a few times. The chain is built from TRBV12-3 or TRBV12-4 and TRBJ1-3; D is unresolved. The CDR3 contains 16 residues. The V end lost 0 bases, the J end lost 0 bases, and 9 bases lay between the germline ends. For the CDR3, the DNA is TGTGCCAGCAGTTTAGCGGCGACGGCCTCTGGAAACACCATATATTTT. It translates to CASSLAATASGNTIYF.

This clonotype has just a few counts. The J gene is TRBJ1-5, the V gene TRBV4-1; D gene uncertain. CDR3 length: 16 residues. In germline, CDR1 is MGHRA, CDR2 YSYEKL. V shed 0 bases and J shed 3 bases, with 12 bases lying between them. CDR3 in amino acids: CASSQDYSILNQPQHF. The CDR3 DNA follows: TGCGCCAGCAGCCAAGATTACAGTATCCTCAATCAGCCCCAGCATTTT.

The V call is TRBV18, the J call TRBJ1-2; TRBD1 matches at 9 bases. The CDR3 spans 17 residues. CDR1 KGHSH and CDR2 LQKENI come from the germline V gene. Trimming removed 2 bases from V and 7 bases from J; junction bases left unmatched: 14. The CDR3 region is CASSPTTPGQGRGGYTF. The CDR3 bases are TGTGCCAGCTCACCAACCACTCCGGGACAGGGCCGTGGTGGCTACACCTTC.

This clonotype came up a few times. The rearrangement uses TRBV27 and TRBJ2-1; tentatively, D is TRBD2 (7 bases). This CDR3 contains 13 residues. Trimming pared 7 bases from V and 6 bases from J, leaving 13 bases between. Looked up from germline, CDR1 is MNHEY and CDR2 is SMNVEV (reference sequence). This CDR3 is CASKGGPFNEQFF. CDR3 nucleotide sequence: TGTGCCAGCAAGGGGGGGCCATTCAATGAGCAGTTCTTC.

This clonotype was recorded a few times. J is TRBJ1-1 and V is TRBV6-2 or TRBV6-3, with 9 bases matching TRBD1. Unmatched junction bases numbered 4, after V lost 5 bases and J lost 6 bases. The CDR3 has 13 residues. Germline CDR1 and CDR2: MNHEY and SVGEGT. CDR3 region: CASSGDRVAEAFF. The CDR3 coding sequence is TGTGCCAGCAGTGGGGACAGGGTGGCTGAAGCTTTCTTT.

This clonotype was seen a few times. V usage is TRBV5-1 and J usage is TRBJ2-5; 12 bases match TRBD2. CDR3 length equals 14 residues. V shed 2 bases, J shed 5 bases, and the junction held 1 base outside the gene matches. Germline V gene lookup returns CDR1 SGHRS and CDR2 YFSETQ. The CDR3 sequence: CASSFGLAGETQYF. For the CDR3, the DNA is TGCGCCAGCAGCTTTGGACTAGCGGGGGAGACCCAGTACTTC. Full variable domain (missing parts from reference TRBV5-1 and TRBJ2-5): KAGVTQTPRYLIKTRGQQVTLSCSPISGHRSVSWYQQTPGQGLQFLFEYFSETQRNKGNFPGRFSGRQFSNSRSEMNVSTLELGDSALYLCASSFGLAGETQYFGPGTRLLVL.

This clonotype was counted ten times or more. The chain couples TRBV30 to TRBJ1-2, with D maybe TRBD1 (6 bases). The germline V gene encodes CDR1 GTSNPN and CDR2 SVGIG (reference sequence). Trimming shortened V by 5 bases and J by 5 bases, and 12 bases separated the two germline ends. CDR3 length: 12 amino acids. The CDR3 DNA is TGTGCCTGGGAGGCAGGGGTTTATGGCTACACCTTC. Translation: CAWEAGVYGYTF.

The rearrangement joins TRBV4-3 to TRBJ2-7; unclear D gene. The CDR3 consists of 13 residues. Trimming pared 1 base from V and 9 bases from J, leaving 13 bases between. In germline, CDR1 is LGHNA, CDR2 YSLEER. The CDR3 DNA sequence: TGCGCCAGCAGCCAAGGAACGGCAGACATGCAGTACTTC. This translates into CASSQGTADMQYF.